This T cell receptor beta chain was captured in a study of blood T cells in healthy people across ages. Study results and caveats: Roughly linear declines in TCR beta diversity per million T cells occurred with age.

A second about 6 to 11 cycle PCR used barcoded and J-beta primers. Via MiXCR, TCRdb re-called the 5' RACE reads, giving one row per CDR3 protein. The table records 1.5 million to 2 million distinct CDR3 sequences, about 50% of them present only once. This CDR3 region has 14 residues. With 7 bases clipped from V and 8 bases from J, the junction kept 8 bases outside the gene matches. Germline V gene data show CDR1 as MNHNY and CDR2 as SVGAGI (reference sequence). This clonotype was seen a handful of times. Its antigen is not identified. This sequence originates from a woman between 40 and 55 years old in good health. Sequenced sample: blood. J is TRBJ1-4 and V is TRBV6-6, with 9 bases identical to TRBD1. The CDR3 region is CASILQGASEKLFF. CDR3 nucleotide sequence: TGTGCCAGCATCTTACAGGGGGCGTCGGAAAAACTGTTTTTT.